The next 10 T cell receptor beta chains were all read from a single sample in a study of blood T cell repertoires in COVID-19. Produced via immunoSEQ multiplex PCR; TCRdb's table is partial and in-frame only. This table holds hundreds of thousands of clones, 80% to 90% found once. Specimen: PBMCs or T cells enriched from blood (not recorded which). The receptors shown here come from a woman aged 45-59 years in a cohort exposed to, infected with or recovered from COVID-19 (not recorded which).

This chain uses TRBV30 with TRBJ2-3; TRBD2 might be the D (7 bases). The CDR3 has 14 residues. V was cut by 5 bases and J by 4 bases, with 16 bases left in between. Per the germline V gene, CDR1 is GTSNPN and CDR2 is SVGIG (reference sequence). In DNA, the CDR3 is TGTGCCTGGGGGAGGGGGGGCGGAGCAGATACGCAGTATTTT. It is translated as CAWGRGGGADTQYF.

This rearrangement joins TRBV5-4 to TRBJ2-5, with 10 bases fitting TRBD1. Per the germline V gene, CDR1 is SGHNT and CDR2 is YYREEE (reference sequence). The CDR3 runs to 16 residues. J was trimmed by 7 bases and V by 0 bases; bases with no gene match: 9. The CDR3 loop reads CASSLGQGAVSGTQYF. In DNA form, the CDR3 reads TGTGCCAGCAGCTTGGGACAGGGGGCTGTTTCGGGGACCCAGTACTTC.

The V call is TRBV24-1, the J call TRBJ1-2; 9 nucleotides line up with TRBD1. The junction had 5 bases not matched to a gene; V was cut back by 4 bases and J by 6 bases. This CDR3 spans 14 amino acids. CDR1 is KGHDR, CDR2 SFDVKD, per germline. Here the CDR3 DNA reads TGTGCCACCAGTGACTCGACAGGGGGTGATGGCTACACCTTC. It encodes CATSDSTGGDGYTF.

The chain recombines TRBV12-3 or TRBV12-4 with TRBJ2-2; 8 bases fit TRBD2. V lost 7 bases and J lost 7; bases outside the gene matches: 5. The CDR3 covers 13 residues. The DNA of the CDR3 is TGTGCCAGCACCTTAGCGGGGAGCGGGGAGCTGTTTTTT. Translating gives CASTLAGSGELFF.

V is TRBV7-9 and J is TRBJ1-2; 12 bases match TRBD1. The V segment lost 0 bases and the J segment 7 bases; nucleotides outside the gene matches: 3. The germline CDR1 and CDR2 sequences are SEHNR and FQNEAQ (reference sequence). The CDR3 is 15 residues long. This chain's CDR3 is CASSLAGQGAFGYTF. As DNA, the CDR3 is TGTGCCAGCAGCTTAGCGGGACAGGGGGCCTTTGGCTACACCTTC.

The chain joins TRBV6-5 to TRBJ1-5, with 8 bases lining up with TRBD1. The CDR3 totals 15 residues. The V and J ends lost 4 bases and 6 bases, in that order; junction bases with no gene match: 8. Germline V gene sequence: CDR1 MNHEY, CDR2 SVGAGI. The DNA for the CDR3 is TGTGCCAGCAGTTCCCGCCAGGGGGCTGGTCAGCCCCAGCATTTT. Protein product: CASSSRQGAGQPQHF.

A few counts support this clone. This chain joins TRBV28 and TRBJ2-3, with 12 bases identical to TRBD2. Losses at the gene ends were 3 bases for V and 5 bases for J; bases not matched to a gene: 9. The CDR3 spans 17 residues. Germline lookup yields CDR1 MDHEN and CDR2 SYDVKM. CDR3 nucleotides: TGTGCCAGCAGTTTGATCCCTAGCGGGGGGGTTCGAGATACGCAGTATTTT. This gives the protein CASSLIPSGGVRDTQYF.

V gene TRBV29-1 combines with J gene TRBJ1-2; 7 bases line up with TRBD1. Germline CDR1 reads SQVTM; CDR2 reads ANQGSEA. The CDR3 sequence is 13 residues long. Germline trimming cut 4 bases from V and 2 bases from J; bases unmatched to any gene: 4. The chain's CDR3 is CSVGNRGNYGYTF. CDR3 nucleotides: TGCAGCGTTGGAAACAGGGGAAACTATGGCTACACCTTC.

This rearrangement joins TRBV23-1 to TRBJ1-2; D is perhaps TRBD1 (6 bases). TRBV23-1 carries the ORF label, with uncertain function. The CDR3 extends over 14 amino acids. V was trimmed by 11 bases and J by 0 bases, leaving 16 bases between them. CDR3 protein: CADTGNPPNYGYTF. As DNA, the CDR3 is TGCGCCGACACAGGGAATCCTCCTAACTATGGCTACACCTTC.

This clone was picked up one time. CDR3 region: CASSYGQGTYGYTF. In nucleotides, the CDR3 is TGTGCCAGCAGCTACGGACAGGGGACCTATGGCTACACCTTC. This chain joins TRBV3-1 (or the pseudogene TRBV3-2) and TRBJ1-2, with 9 nucleotides matching TRBD1. The CDR3 consists of 14 residues. In germline, CDR1 is LGHDT, CDR2 YNNKEL (reference sequence). V dropped 5 bases and J dropped 4; count of bases not matched to a gene: 5.